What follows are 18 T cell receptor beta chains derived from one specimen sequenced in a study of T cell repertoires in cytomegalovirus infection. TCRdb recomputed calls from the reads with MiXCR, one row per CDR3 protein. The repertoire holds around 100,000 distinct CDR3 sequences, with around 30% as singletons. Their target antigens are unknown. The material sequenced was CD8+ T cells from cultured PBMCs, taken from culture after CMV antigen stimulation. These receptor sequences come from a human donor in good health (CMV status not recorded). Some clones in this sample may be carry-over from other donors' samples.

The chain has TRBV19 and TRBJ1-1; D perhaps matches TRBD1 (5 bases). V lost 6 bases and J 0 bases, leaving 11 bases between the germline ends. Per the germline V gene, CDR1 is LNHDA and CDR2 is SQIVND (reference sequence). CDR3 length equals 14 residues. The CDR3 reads CASSQTELNTEAFF. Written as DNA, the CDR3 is TGTGCCAGTAGCCAGACAGAGCTGAACACTGAAGCTTTCTTT.

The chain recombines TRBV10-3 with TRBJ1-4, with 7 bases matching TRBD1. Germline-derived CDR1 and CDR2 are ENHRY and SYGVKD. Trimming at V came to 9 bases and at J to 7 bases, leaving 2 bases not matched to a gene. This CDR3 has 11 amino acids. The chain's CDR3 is CAIGTVEKLFF. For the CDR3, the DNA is TGTGCCATTGGGACAGTTGAAAAACTGTTTTTT.

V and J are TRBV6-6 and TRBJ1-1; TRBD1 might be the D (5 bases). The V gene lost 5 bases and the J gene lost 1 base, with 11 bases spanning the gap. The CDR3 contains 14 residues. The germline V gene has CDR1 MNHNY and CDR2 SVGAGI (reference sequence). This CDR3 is CASSAGGENTEAFF. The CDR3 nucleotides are TGTGCCAGCAGTGCCGGGGGGGAGAACACTGAAGCTTTCTTT.

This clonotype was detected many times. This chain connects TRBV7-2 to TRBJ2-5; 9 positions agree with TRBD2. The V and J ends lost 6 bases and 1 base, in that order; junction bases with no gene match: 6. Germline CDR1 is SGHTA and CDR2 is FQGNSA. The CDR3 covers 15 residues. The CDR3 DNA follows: TGTGCCAGCAGTATGCGGGGGGGCCTCCAAGAGACCCAGTACTTC. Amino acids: CASSMRGGLQETQYF.

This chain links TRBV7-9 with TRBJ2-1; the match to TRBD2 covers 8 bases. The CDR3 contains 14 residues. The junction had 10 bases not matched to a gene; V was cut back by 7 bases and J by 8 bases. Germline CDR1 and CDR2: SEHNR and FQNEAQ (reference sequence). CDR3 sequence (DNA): TGTGCCAGCACCGGGCGGGGGGTGAGGGATGAGCAGTTCTTC. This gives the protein CASTGRGVRDEQFF.

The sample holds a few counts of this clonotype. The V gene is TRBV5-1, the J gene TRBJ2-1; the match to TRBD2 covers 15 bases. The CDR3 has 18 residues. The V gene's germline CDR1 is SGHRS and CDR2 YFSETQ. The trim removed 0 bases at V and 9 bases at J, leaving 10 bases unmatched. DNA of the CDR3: TGCGCCAGCAGCTTGGCCGACGGGACTAGCGGGGGGACCGGTGAGCAGTTCTTC. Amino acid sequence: CASSLADGTSGGTGEQFF.

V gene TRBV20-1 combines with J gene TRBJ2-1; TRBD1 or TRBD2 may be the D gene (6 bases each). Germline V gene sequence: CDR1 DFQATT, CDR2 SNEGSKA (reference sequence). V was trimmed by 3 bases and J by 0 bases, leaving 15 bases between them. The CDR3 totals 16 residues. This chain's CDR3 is CSARGVGGSSYNEQFF. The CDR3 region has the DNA TGCAGTGCTAGGGGCGTCGGGGGCAGCTCCTACAATGAGCAGTTCTTC.

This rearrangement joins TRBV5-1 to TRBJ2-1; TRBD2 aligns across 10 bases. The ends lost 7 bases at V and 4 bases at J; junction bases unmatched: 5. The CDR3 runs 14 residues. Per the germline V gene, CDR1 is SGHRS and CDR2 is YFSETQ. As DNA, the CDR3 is TGCGCCAGCGCGTCTAGCGGGGGTTACAATGAGCAGTTCTTC. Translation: CASASSGGYNEQFF. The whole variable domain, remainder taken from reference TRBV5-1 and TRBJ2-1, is KAGVTQTPRYLIKTRGQQVTLSCSPISGHRSVSWYQQTPGQGLQFLFEYFSETQRNKGNFPGRFSGRQFSNSRSEMNVSTLELGDSALYLCASASSGGYNEQFFGPGTRLTVL.

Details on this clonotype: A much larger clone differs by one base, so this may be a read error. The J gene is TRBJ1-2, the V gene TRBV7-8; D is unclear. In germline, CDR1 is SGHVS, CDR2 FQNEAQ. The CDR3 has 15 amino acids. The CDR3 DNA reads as TGTGCCAGCAGGGCATCGGGGAACCCTAACTATCGCTACACCTTC. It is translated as CASRASGNPNYRYTF.

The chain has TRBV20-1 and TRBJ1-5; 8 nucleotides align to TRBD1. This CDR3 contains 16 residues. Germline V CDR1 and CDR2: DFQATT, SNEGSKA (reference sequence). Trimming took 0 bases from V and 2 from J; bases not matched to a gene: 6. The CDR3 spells CSARENRQGRNQPQHF. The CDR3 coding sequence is TGCAGTGCTAGAGAGAACCGACAGGGGCGCAATCAGCCCCAGCATTTT.

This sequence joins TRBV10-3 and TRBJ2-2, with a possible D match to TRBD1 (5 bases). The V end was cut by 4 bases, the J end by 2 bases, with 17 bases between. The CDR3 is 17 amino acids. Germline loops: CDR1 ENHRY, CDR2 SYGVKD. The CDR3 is CAISGEAGFPNTGELFF. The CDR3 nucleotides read TGTGCCATCAGTGGGGAAGCAGGGTTCCCTAACACCGGGGAGCTGTTTTTT.

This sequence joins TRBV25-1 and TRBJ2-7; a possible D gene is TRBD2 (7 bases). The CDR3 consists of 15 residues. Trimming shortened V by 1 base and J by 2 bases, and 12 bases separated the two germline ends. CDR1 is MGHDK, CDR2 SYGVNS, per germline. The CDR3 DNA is TGTGCCAGCAGTGAATTCGGGGGGCAACCCTACGAGCAGTACTTC. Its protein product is CASSEFGGQPYEQYF.

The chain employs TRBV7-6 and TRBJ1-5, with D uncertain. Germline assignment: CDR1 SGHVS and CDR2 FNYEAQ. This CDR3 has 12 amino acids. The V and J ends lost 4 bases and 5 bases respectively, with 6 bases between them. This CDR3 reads CASSSTDQPQHF. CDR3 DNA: TGTGCCAGCAGCTCGACGGATCAGCCCCAGCATTTT.

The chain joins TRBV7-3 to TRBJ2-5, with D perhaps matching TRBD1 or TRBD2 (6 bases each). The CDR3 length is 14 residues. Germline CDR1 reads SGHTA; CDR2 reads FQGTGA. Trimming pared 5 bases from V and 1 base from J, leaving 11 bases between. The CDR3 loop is CASSLGGGQETQYF. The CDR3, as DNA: TGTGCCAGCAGCCTTGGAGGGGGCCAAGAGACCCAGTACTTC.

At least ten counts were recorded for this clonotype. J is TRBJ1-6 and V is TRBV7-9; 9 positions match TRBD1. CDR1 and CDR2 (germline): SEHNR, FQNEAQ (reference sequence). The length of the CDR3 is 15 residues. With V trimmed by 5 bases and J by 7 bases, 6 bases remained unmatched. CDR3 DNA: TGTGCCAGCAGCCCCGACAGGGGGAGGAATTCACCCCTCCACTTT. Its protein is CASSPDRGRNSPLHF.

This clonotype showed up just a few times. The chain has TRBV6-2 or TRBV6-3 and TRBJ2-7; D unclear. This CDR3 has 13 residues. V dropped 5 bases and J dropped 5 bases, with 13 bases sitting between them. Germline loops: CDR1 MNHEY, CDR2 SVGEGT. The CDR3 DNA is TGTGCCAGCAGTATAGGATACTACAACGAGCAGTACTTC. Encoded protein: CASSIGYYNEQYF.

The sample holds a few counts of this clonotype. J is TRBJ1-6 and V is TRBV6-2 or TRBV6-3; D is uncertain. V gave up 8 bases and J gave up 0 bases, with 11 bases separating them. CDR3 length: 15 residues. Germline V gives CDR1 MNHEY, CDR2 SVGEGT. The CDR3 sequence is CASLRSNSYNSPLHF. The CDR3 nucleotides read TGTGCCAGCTTGAGATCCAACTCCTATAATTCACCCCTCCACTTT.

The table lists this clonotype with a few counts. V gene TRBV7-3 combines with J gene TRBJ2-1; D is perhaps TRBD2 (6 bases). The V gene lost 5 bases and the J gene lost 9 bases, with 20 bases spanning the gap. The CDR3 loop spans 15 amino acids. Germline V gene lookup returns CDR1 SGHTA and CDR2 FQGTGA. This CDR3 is CASSPARSSELEQFF. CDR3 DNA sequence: TGTGCCAGCAGCCCGGCCAGGTCTAGCGAACTTGAGCAGTTCTTC.